This T cell receptor (beta chain) was recovered during a study of T cell changes during pregnancy in multiple sclerosis. TCRdb's table, derived via immunoSEQ multiplex PCR, lists solely in-frame clones and lacks some. The sample shows tens of thousands of clones, roughly 95% of them seen only once. This receptor was obtained from a female donor with multiple sclerosis, enrolled in a pregnancy study. The sample consisted of peripheral blood, taken in the second trimester of pregnancy.

CDR3 nucleotide sequence: TGTGCCAGCAGTTTGACCAGGGACTACTATGGCTACACCTTC. Translated, it gives CASSLTRDYYGYTF. The V gene is TRBV28, the J gene TRBJ1-2, with D perhaps matching TRBD1 (5 bases). Trimming removed 3 bases at V and 3 bases at J, with 11 bases between. The CDR3 is 14 residues long. The germline gives CDR1 MDHEN, CDR2 SYDVKM.